These T cell receptor beta chains were read from a single sample in a study of blood T cell repertoires in COVID-19. Using immunoSEQ multiplex PCR, the repertoire was profiled, and TCRdb retains in-frame clones only, with some absent. The table records some 200,000 clones, 70% to 90% of them present only once. The source material was peripheral blood. The receptors originated from a woman in her late teens or twenties who had recovered from COVID-19. Each CDR3 is given with its conserved first and last residue. D genes are given only for firm matches. Clone size is not always given. Where it is, it says once, few, many or a class for expanded clones.

DNA: TGCAGCGTATTGAAACCAGCGGGGTCTGGGGGCACCGGGGAGCTGTTTTTT
CDR3: CSVLKPAGSGGTGELFF
D: TRBD2
J: TRBJ2-2
size: NA
V: TRBV29-1

DNA: TGTGCCAGCAGCCGGACAGACTTCACCGGGGAGCTGTTTTTT
CDR3: CASSRTDFTGELFF
D: NA
J: TRBJ2-2
size: once
V: TRBV6-5

DNA: TGTGCCAGCAGTAGAAGCCCGCAGCGAGATAATTACAACAATGAGCAGTTCTTC
CDR3: CASSRSPQRDNYNNEQFF
D: NA
J: TRBJ2-1
size: NA
V: TRBV25-1

DNA: TGCAGTGCTAGTACTAGCGGTCAAGAGACCCAGTACTTC
CDR3: CSASTSGQETQYF
D: TRBD2
J: TRBJ2-5
size: NA
V: TRBV20-1

DNA: TGTGCCAGCAGCTCACAGGGGTATAATTCACCCCTCCACTTT
CDR3: CASSSQGYNSPLHF
D: TRBD1
J: TRBJ1-6
size: NA
V: TRBV7-3

DNA: TGTGCCAGCAGTTGGACAGGGTCTAATGAAAAACTGTTTTTT
CDR3: CASSWTGSNEKLFF
D: TRBD1
J: TRBJ1-4
size: once
V: TRBV6-5

DNA: TGTGCCAGCAGCCCCCCCCCGGGAGGGTCCGAGCAGTACTTC
CDR3: CASSPPPGGSEQYF
D: TRBD2
J: TRBJ2-7
size: NA
V: TRBV7-2

DNA: TGTGCCAGCAGTGTGGGAGGTTTTACCTACGAGCAGTACTTC
CDR3: CASSVGGFTYEQYF
D: NA
J: TRBJ2-7
size: NA
V: TRBV6-2/TRBV6-3

DNA: TGTGCCAGTAGTATAAATAGACTAGCGGGAGCCTACAATGAGCAGTTCTTC
CDR3: CASSINRLAGAYNEQFF
D: TRBD2
J: TRBJ2-1
size: NA
V: TRBV19

DNA: TGTGCCAGCAGCCTCTTGGGACTAGCGTCTTCCTACAATGAGCAGTTCTTC
CDR3: CASSLLGLASSYNEQFF
D: TRBD2
J: TRBJ2-1
size: NA
V: TRBV7-3

DNA: TGCGCCAGCAGCCCGGGGGACTCGTACAATGAGCAGTTCTTC
CDR3: CASSPGDSYNEQFF
D: NA
J: TRBJ2-1
size: NA
V: TRBV5-1

DNA: TGTGCCAGCAGCCTCGACAGGGGTGAAAAACTGTTTTTT
CDR3: CASSLDRGEKLFF
D: TRBD1
J: TRBJ1-4
size: NA
V: TRBV7-2

DNA: TGTGCCAGCAGCTTAGATGTAGCGATCACGTACAATGAGCAGTTCTTC
CDR3: CASSLDVAITYNEQFF
D: NA
J: TRBJ2-1
size: NA
V: TRBV11-2

DNA: TGTGCCAGCAGCGCGAGCGGGGCCGGTGGTGGTGAGCAGTTCTTC
CDR3: CASSASGAGGGEQFF
D: TRBD2
J: TRBJ2-1
size: NA
V: TRBV3-1/TRBV3-2

DNA: TGTGCCAGCAGTGCGTCCACAGATACGCAGTATTTT
CDR3: CASSASTDTQYF
D: NA
J: TRBJ2-3
size: once
V: TRBV12-3/TRBV12-4

DNA: TGTGCCAGCAGCCCTTTTACGGCGAGAGGCACTGAAGCTTTCTTT
CDR3: CASSPFTARGTEAFF
D: NA
J: TRBJ1-1
size: NA
V: TRBV3-1/TRBV3-2